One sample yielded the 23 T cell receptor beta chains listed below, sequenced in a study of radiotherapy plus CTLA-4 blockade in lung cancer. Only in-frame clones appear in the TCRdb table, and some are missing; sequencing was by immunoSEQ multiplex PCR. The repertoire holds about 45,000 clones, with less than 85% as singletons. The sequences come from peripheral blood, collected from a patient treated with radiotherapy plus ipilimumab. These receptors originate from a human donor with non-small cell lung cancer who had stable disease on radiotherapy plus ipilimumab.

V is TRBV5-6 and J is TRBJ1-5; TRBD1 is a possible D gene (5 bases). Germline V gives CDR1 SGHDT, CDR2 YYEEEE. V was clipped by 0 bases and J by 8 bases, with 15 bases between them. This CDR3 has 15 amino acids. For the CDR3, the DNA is TGTGCCAGCAGCTTGGGGGGCAGCCCGATCAAGCCCCAGCATTTT. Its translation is CASSLGGSPIKPQHF.

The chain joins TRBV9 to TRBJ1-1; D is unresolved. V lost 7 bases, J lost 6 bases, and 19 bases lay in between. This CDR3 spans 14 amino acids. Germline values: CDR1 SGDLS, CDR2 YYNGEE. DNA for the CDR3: TGTGCCAGCTCCCGGGAGCCGGAAGCTTCTGAAGCTTTCTTT. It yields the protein CASSREPEASEAFF.

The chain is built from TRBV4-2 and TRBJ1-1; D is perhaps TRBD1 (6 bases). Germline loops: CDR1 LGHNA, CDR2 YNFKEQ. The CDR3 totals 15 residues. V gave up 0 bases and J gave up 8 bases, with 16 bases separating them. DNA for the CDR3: TGTGCCAGCAGCCAAGATATGGGGGGGGCGGTGGAAGCTTTCTTT. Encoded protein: CASSQDMGGAVEAFF.

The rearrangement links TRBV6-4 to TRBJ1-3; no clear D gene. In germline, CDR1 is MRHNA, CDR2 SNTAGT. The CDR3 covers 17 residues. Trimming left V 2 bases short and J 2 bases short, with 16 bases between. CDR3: CASSDLHAGATGNTIYF. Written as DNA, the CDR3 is TGTGCCAGCAGTGACCTCCATGCAGGAGCGACTGGAAACACCATATATTTT.

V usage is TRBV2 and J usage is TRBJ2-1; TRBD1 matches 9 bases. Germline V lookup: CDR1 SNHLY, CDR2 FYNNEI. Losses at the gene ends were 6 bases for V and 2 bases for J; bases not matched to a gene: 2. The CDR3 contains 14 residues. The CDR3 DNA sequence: TGTGCCAGCAGCCGACAGGGGGCCTACAATGAGCAGTTCTTC. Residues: CASSRQGAYNEQFF.

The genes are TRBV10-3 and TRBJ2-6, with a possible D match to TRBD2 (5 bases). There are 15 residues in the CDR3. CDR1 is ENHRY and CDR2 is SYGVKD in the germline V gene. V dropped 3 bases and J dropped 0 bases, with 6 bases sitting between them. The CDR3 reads CAISEGGSGANVLTF. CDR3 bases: TGTGCCATCAGTGAAGGAGGCTCTGGGGCCAACGTCCTGACTTTC.

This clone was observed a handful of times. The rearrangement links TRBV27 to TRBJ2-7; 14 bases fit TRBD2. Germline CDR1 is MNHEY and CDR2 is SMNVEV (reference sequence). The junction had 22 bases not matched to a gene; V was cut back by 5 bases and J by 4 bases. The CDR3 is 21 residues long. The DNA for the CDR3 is TGTGCCAGCAGTCCGCCGCAAGTCGGACTAGCGGGGGGCTTGACGATATACGAGCAGTACGTC. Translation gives CASSPPQVGLAGGLTIYEQYV.

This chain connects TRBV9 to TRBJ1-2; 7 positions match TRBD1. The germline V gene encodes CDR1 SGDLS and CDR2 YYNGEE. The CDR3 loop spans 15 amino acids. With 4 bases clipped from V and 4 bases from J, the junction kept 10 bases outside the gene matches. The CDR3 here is CASSPTSGGSYGYTF. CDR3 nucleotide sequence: TGTGCCAGCAGCCCAACATCAGGGGGTTCCTATGGCTACACCTTC.

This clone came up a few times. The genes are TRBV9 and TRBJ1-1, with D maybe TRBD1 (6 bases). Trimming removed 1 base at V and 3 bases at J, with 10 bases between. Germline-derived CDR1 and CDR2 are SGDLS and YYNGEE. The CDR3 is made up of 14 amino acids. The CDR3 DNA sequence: TGTGCCAGCAGCGTAATTAGGGGGGACACTGAAGCTTTCTTT. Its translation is CASSVIRGDTEAFF.

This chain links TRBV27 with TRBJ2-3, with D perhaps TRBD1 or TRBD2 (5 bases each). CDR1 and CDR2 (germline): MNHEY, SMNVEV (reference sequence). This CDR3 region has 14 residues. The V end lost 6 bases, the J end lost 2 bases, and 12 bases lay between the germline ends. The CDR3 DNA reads TGTGCCAGCAGCCCCGGGACCTCCACAGATACGCAGTATTTT. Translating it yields CASSPGTSTDTQYF.

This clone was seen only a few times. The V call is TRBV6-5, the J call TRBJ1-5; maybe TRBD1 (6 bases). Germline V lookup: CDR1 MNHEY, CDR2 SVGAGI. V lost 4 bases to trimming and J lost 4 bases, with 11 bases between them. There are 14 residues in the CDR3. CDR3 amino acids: CASSSGEGNQPQHF. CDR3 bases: TGTGCCAGCAGTTCAGGGGAGGGGAATCAGCCCCAGCATTTT.

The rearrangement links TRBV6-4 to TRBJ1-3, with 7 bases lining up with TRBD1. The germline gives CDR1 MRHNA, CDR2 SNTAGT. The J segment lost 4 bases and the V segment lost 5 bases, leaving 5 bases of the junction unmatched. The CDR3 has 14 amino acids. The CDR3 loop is CASSRQGSGNTIYF. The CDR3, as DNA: TGTGCCAGCAGTCGACAGGGTTCAGGAAACACCATATATTTT.

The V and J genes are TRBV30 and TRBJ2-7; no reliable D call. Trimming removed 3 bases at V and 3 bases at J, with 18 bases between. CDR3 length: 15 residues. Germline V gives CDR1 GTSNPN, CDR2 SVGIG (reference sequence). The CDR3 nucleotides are TGTGCCTGGAGGGTGGATGACCTAATAAACTACGAGCAGTACTTC. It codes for CAWRVDDLINYEQYF.

The CDR3 region has the DNA TGTGCCAGCAGCGTAGCTACGGGTGGCAGGGGGCAATCCTATGGCTACACCTTC. This encodes CASSVATGGRGQSYGYTF. The V and J genes are TRBV9 and TRBJ1-2, with TRBD1 matching over 8 bases. The CDR3 is made up of 18 amino acids. Germline assignment: CDR1 SGDLS and CDR2 YYNGEE. With V trimmed by 0 bases and J by 4 bases, 14 bases remained unmatched.

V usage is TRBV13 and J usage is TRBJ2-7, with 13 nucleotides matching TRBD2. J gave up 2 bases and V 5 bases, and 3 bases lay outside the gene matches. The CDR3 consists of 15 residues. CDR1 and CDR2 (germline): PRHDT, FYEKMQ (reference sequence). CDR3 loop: CASSPLAGGPYEQYV. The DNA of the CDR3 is TGTGCCAGCAGCCCACTAGCGGGGGGGCCCTACGAGCAGTACGTC.

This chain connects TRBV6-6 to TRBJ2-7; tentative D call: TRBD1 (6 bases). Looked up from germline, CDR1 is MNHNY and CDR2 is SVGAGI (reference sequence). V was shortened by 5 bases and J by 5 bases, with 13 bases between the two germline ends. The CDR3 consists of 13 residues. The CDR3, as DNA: TGTGCCAGCAGTATCCACAGGGTCGACGAGCAGTACTTC. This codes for CASSIHRVDEQYF.

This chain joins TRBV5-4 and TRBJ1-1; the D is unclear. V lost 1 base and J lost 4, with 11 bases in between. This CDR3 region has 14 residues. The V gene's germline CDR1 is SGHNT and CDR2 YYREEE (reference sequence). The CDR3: CASSLSGDGTEAFF. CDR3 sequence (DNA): TGTGCCAGCAGCTTGTCTGGGGATGGCACTGAAGCTTTCTTT.

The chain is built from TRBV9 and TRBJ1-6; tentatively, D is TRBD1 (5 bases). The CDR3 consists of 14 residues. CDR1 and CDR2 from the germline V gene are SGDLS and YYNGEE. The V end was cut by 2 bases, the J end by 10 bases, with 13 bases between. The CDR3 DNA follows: TGTGCCAGCAGCGTGGGAGGGGAAGGATCACCCCTCCACTTT. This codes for CASSVGGEGSPLHF.

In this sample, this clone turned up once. The CDR3 coding sequence is TGTGCCAGCAGCCACGGGACTCCTGGGGCCAACGTCCTGACTTTC. Translating gives CASSHGTPGANVLTF. The chain uses TRBV7-8 and TRBJ2-6; weak D call: TRBD2 (6 bases). Trimming removed 5 bases at V and 2 bases at J, with 10 bases between. This CDR3 has 15 residues. The V gene's germline CDR1 is SGHVS and CDR2 FQNEAQ.

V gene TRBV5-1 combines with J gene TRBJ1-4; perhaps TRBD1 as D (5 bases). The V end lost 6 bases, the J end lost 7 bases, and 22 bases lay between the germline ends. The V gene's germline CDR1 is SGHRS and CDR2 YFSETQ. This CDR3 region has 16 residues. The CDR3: CASTPRGVFSSEKLFF. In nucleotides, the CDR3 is TGCGCCAGCACTCCCCGAGGGGTTTTCTCGAGTGAAAAACTGTTTTTT.

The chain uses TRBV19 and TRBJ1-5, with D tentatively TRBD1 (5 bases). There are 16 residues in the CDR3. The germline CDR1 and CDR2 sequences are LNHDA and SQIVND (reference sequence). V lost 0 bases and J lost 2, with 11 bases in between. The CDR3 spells CASSIEPWGGNQPQHF. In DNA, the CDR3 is TGTGCCAGTAGTATAGAACCTTGGGGGGGCAATCAGCCCCAGCATTTT.

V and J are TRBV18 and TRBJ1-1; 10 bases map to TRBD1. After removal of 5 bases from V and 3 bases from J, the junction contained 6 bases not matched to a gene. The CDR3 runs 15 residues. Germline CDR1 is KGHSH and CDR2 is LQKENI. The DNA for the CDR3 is TGTGCCAGCTCATCTAATGGACAGGGGGACACTGAAGCTTTCTTT. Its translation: CASSSNGQGDTEAFF.

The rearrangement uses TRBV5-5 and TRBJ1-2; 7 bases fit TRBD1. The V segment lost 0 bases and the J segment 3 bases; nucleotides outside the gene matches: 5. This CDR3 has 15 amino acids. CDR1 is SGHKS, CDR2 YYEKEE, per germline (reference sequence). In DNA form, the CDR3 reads TGTGCCAGCAGCTTGGTACAGGGGTCCTACTATGGCTACACCTTC. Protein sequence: CASSLVQGSYYGYTF.